The clone carrying this T cell receptor beta chain was detected a few times. Its antigen is as yet unknown. This CDR3 comprises 14 residues. Trimming left V 3 bases short and J 5 bases short, with 14 bases between. Germline V gives CDR1 SGDLS, CDR2 YYNGEE. The data are from a study of T-cell memory formation after mild COVID-19. Study information: TCR clusters were mostly confined to one donor each. Study conclusions and caveats: Prior to infection, memory already included some responding clones, suggesting cross-reactive memory joined. Day 15 to 85 contracting clones showed balanced CD4/CD8; later expanders leaned CD4+.

TCRalpha and TCRbeta libraries used 5'RACE with constant-segment primers and UMIs. TCRdb re-derived calls from the 5' RACE reads in MiXCR, one entry per CDR3 protein. The data show about 320,000 distinct CDR3 sequences, approximately 14% seen once. Specimen: PBMCs or a T cell subset sorted from them (not recorded which). The J gene is TRBJ2-5, the V gene TRBV9; D may be TRBD2 (6 bases). This sequence was found in a man aged 18 to 30 who had mild COVID-19 (a few samples of this study predate the infection). Cell type and time point are not known. The DNA of the CDR3 is TGTGCCAGCAGCGCCGAGACTAGGTGGGAGACCCAGTACTTC. It codes for CASSAETRWETQYF. Complete variable domain (other parts from reference TRBV9 and TRBJ2-5): DSGVTQTPKHLITATGQRVTLRCSPRSGDLSVYWYQQSLDQGLQFLIQYYNGEERAKGNILERFSAQQFPDLHSELNLSSLELGDSALYFCASSAETRWETQYFGPGTRLLVL.